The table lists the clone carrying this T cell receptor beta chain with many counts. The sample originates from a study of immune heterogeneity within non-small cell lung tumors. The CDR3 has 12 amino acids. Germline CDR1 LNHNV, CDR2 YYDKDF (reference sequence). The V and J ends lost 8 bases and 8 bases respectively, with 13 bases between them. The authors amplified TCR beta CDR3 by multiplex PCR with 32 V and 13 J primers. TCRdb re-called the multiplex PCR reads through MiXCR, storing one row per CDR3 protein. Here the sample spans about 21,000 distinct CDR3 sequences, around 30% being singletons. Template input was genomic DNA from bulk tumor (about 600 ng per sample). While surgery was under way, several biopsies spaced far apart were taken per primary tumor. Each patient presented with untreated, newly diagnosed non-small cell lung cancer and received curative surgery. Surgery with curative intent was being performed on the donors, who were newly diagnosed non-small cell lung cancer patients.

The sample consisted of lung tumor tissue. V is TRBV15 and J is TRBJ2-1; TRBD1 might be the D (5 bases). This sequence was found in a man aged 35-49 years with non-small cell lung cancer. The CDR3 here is CATADNADEQFF. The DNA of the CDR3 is TGTGCCACCGCGGACAACGCGGATGAGCAGTTCTTC.